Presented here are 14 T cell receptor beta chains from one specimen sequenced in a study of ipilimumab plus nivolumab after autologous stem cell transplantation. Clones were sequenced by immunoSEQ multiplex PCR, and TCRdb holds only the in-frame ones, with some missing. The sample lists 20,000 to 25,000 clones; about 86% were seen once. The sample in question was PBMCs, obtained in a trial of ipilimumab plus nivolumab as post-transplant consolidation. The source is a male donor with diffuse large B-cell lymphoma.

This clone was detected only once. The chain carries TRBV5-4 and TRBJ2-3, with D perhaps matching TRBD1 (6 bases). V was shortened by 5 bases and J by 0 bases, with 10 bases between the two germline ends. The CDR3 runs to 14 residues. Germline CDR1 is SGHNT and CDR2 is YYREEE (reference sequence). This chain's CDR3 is CASRKDSSTDTQYF. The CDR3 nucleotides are TGTGCCAGCAGAAAGGACAGTAGCACAGATACGCAGTATTTT.

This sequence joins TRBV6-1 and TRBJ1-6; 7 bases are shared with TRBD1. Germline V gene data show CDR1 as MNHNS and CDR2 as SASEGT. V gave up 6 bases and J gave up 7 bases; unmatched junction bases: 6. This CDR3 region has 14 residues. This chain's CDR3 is CASRDDRANSPLHF. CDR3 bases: TGTGCCAGCAGGGACGACAGGGCCAATTCACCCCTCCACTTT.

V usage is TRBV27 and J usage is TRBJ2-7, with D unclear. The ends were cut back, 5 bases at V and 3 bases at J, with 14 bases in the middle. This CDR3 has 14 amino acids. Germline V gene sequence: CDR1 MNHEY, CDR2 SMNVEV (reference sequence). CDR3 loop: CASSKNRGGYEQYF. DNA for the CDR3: TGTGCCAGCAGTAAAAACCGAGGTGGCTACGAGCAGTACTTC.

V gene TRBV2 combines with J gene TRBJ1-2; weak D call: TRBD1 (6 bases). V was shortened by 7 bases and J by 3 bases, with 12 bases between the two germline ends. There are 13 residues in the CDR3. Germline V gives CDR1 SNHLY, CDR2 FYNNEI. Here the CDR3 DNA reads TGTGCCAGCACTCAGGACAGCTACTATGGCTACACCTTC. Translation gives CASTQDSYYGYTF.

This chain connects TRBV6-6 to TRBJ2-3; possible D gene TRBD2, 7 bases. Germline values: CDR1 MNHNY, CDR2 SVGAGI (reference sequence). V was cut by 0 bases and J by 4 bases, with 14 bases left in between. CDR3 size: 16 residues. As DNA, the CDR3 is TGTGCCAGCAGTTACTCGACGAGGGGGGGGCCAGATACGCAGTATTTT. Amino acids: CASSYSTRGGPDTQYF.

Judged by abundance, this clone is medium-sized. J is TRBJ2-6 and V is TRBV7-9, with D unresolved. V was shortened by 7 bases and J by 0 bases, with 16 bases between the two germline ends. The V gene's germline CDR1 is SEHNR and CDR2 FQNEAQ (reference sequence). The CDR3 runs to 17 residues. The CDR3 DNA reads TGTGCCAGCATCTCGCCAAGGGATAGCTCTGGGGCCAACGTCCTGACTTTC. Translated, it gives CASISPRDSSGANVLTF.

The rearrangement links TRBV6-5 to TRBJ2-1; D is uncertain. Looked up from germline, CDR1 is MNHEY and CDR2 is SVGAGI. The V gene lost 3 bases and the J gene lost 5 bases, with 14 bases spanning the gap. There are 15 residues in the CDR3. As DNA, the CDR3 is TGTGCCAGCAGTTATGGGTTGATCAGGAACAATGAGCAGTTCTTC. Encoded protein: CASSYGLIRNNEQFF.

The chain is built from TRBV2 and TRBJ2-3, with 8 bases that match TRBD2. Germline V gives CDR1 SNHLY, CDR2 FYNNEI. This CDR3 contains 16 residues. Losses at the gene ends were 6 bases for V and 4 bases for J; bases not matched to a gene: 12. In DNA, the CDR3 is TGTGCCAGCAGAGCCCGCGGCGGGGGGCGGGCAGATACGCAGTATTTT. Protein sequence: CASRARGGGRADTQYF.

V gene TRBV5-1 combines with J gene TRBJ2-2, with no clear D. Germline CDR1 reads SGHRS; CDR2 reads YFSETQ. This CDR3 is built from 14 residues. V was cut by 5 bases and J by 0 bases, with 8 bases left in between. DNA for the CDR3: TGCGCCAGCAGTGGGCAGGCGAACACCGGGGAGCTGTTTTTT. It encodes CASSGQANTGELFF.

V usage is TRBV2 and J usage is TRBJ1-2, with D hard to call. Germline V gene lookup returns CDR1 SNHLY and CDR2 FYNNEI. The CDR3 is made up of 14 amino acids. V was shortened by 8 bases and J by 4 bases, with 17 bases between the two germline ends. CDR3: CASPSPQDRYGYTF. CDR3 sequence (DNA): TGTGCCAGCCCTAGCCCCCAGGACCGCTATGGCTACACCTTC. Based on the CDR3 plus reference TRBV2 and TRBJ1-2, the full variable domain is EPEVTQTPSHQVTQMGQEVILRCVPISNHLYFYWYRQILGQKVEFLVSFYNNEISEKSEIFDDQFSVERPDGSNFTLKIRSTKLEDSAMYFCASPSPQDRYGYTFGSGTRLTVV.

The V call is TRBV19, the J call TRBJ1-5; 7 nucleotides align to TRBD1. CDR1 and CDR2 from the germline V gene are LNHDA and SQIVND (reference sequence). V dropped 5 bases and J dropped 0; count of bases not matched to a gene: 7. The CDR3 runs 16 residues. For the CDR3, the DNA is TGTGCCAGTAGTGGAGCGACAGGGCTTAGCAATCAGCCCCAGCATTTT. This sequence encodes CASSGATGLSNQPQHF.

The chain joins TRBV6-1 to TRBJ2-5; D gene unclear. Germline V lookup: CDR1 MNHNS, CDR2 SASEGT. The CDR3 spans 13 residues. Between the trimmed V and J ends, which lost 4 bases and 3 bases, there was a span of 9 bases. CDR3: CASSVENKETQYF. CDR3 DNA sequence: TGTGCCAGCAGTGTTGAGAATAAAGAGACCCAGTACTTC.

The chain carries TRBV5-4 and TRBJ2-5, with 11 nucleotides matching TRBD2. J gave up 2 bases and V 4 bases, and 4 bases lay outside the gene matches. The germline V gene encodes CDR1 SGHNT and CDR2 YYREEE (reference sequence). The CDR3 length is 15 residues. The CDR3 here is CASSPGTSGQETQYF. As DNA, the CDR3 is TGTGCCAGCAGCCCCGGGACTAGCGGACAAGAGACCCAGTACTTC. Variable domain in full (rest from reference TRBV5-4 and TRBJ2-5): ETGVTQSPTHLIKTRGQQVTLRCSSQSGHNTVSWYQQALGQGPQFIFQYYREEENGRGNFPPRFSGLQFPNYSSELNVNALELDDSALYLCASSPGTSGQETQYFGPGTRLLVL.

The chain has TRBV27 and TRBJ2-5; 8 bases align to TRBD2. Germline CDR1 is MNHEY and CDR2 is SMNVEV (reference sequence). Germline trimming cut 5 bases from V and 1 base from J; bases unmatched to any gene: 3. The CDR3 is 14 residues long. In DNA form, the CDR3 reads TGTGCCAGCAGTGGGCTAGCGGGCCAAGAGACCCAGTACTTC. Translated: CASSGLAGQETQYF.